A selection of T cell receptor beta chains follows, all from one sample in a study of identical twins. TCRdb recomputed calls from the 5' RACE reads with MiXCR, one row per CDR3 protein. The top ten hold just over 7% of the sample, which has some 300,000 distinct CDR3 sequences, 10% to 15% seen once. These data also featured in a second study, about yellow fever vaccine responses in identical twins.

Source material: CD8+ T cells sorted from blood. The receptors here all came from a woman aged 18-35 years in good health. Both conserved end residues are part of each CDR3. Fields, in order: J gene, clone size, V gene, D gene, CDR3 protein, CDR3 DNA. The D gene is left open where the match is weak. Rows may omit the clone size; those that give it use once, few, many or a size class.

TRBJ2-2	few	TRBV24-1	TRBD2	CATSETGLAGTGELFF	TGTGCCACCAGTGAGACGGGACTAGCGGGCACCGGGGAGCTGTTTTTT
TRBJ2-7	few	TRBV4-2	-	CASSQDLGVAEAWDEQYF	TGTGCCAGCAGCCAAGATTTAGGAGTGGCCGAAGCCTGGGACGAGCAGTACTTC
TRBJ2-2	-	TRBV4-2	TRBD2	CASTQISGRAGELFF	TGTGCCAGCACCCAAATTAGCGGGAGGGCCGGGGAGCTGTTTTTT
TRBJ2-7	many	TRBV6-1	-	CASSEEQVGVGEQYF	TGTGCCAGCAGTGAAGAACAGGTTGGTGTGGGTGAGCAGTACTTC
TRBJ2-1	many	TRBV7-9	TRBD2	CASSLGSSGVGNEQFF	TGTGCCAGCAGCCTAGGATCTAGCGGGGTTGGCAATGAGCAGTTCTTC
TRBJ1-6	-	TRBV7-9	-	CASSGTLDPNNSPLHF	TGTGCCAGCAGCGGCACCTTGGACCCGAATAATTCACCCCTCCACTTT
TRBJ2-6	-	TRBV12-3/TRBV12-4	-	CASTLSGANVLTF	TGTGCCAGCACTCTCTCTGGGGCCAACGTCCTGACTTTC
TRBJ2-6	few	TRBV27	-	CASSPGHGWFWGANVLTF	TGTGCCAGCAGTCCAGGACATGGATGGTTTTGGGGGGCCAACGTCCTGACTTTC
TRBJ2-1	-	TRBV4-1	TRBD2	CASSQDRSGIRPINEQFF	TGCGCCAGCAGCCAAGATCGGAGCGGGATAAGGCCCATCAATGAGCAGTTCTTC
TRBJ2-5	-	TRBV5-1	-	CASSSYRTVKETQYF	TGCGCCAGCAGCTCCTACCGGACAGTGAAAGAGACCCAGTACTTC
TRBJ2-3	-	TRBV7-8	TRBD2	CASSLEGGPGTDTQYF	TGTGCCAGCAGCTTAGAGGGAGGGCCTGGCACAGATACGCAGTATTTT
TRBJ2-3	many	TRBV5-5	-	CASSLALVTDTQYF	TGTGCCAGCAGCTTGGCTTTAGTTACAGATACGCAGTATTTT
TRBJ2-2	-	TRBV6-2/TRBV6-3	-	CASSYWRARFGVWWEPNTGELFF	TGTGCCAGCAGTTACTGGCGGGCTCGGTTTGGTGTGTGGTGGGAGCCGAACACCGGGGAGCTGTTTTTT
TRBJ2-7	-	TRBV13	TRBD2	CASSSKTSGSGKSHEQYF	TGTGCCAGCAGCTCGAAGACTAGCGGGAGTGGAAAGTCGCACGAGCAGTACTTC
TRBJ2-7	few	TRBV29-1	-	CSVAVVSSYEQYF	TGCAGCGTTGCAGTGGTCAGCTCCTACGAGCAGTACTTC
TRBJ2-7	-	TRBV20-1	TRBD1	CSARDFRTGAGEQYF	TGCAGTGCTAGAGATTTTAGGACAGGGGCGGGGGAGCAGTACTTC
TRBJ2-1	few	TRBV20-1	-	CSASEGGSYNEQFF	TGCAGTGCTAGTGAGGGGGGATCCTACAATGAGCAGTTCTTC
TRBJ1-5	many	TRBV20-1	-	CSATEDWSNQPQHF	TGCAGTGCAACTGAGGACTGGAGCAATCAGCCCCAGCATTTT
TRBJ2-5	few	TRBV27	-	CASRDQETQYF	TGTGCCAGCCGGGACCAAGAGACCCAGTACTTC
TRBJ2-3	few	TRBV2	-	CASSEILTDTQYF	TGTGCCAGCAGTGAGATCCTCACAGATACGCAGTATTTT
TRBJ2-7	-	TRBV28	-	CASSLTTGYYEQYF	TGTGCCAGCAGTTTAACTACAGGGTACTACGAGCAGTACTTC
TRBJ1-1	many	TRBV2	-	CATPLRGAFF	TGTGCCACCCCGTTGAGGGGGGCTTTCTTT
TRBJ2-1	many	TRBV20-1	TRBD2	CSARDQLLAGVRGSYNEQFF	TGCAGTGCTAGAGATCAGCTGCTAGCGGGAGTACGGGGGTCCTACAATGAGCAGTTCTTC
TRBJ2-7	many	TRBV27	-	CASSLSNPSVQYF	TGTGCCAGCAGTTTATCTAATCCCTCGGTCCAGTACTTC
TRBJ2-7	many	TRBV20-1	TRBD2	CSAAEGTSGYEQYF	TGCAGTGCTGCAGAAGGGACTAGCGGATACGAGCAGTACTTC
TRBJ1-1	many	TRBV5-1	TRBD1	CASSLRMGQSEAFF	TGCGCCAGCAGCTTGAGAATGGGACAGTCTGAAGCTTTCTTT
TRBJ2-2	-	TRBV25-1	TRBD1	CASSDPTGRAGELFF	TGTGCCAGCAGTGACCCGACAGGGCGTGCCGGGGAGCTGTTTTTT
TRBJ2-7	few	TRBV5-1	TRBD2	CASSLRLAGGTGYEQYF	TGCGCCAGCAGTTTAAGGCTAGCGGGAGGAACTGGCTACGAGCAGTACTTC
TRBJ1-1	-	TRBV7-8	-	CARDTRAGLNTEAFF	TGTGCCAGAGATACACGGGCAGGTCTGAACACTGAAGCTTTCTTT
TRBJ2-1	-	TRBV28	TRBD2	CASSSRGAGGWNEQFF	TGTGCCAGCAGCTCGAGGGGAGCGGGAGGTTGGAATGAGCAGTTCTTC
TRBJ2-3	few	TRBV20-1	TRBD2	CSAEPGLADSSTDTQYF	TGCAGTGCAGAGCCGGGACTAGCGGACTCTAGCACAGATACGCAGTATTTT
TRBJ1-1	few	TRBV5-5	-	CASQGSPEAFF	TGTGCCAGTCAGGGTTCCCCTGAAGCTTTCTTT
TRBJ2-7	-	TRBV15	-	CATSRGRPSSYEQYF	TGTGCCACCAGCAGAGGAAGGCCCAGCTCCTACGAGCAGTACTTC
TRBJ2-5	-	TRBV12-3/TRBV12-4	TRBD2	CASSPTSGRNQETQYF	TGTGCCAGCAGCCCTACTAGCGGGAGAAACCAAGAGACCCAGTACTTC
TRBJ1-2	-	TRBV27	TRBD1	CASSHGTGSGYGYTF	TGTGCCAGCAGCCACGGGACAGGGAGTGGCTATGGCTACACCTTC
TRBJ2-5	few	TRBV20-1	-	CSASDLDGEETQYF	TGCAGTGCTAGTGACCTCGACGGAGAAGAGACCCAGTACTTC
TRBJ1-1	-	TRBV5-1	TRBD1	CASSTGQGWSTEAFF	TGCGCCAGCAGCACCGGACAGGGGTGGTCGACTGAAGCTTTCTTT
TRBJ1-5	-	TRBV6-5	TRBD1	CASTTGYQPQHF	TGTGCCAGTACGACAGGGTATCAGCCCCAGCATTTT
TRBJ2-5	-	TRBV6-6	TRBD1	CASRKGQGETQYF	TGTGCCAGCAGAAAGGGACAGGGTGAGACCCAGTACTTC
TRBJ2-5	few	TRBV20-1	-	CSAVEEETQYF	TGCAGTGCCGTAGAAGAGGAGACCCAGTACTTC
TRBJ2-1	few	TRBV6-4	-	CASSDSRTKSYNEQFF	TGTGCCAGCAGTGACTCCAGGACAAAGTCCTACAATGAGCAGTTCTTC
TRBJ2-7	-	TRBV24-1	-	CATSDGTSYEQYF	TGTGCCACCAGTGATGGCACCTCCTACGAGCAGTACTTC